This T cell receptor (beta chain) was identified in a study of T cell responses to AZD1222 COVID-19 vaccine. On this clone: Antigen: not known.

V lost 5 bases and J 0 bases, leaving 13 bases between the germline ends. The CDR3 is 15 residues long. CDR1 and CDR2 (germline): SGHTA, FQGNSA. Assay used: immunoSEQ multiplex PCR; TCRdb lists only in-frame clones, some missing. The table includes more than 95,000 clones, roughly 84% detected once. Points from the study as a whole: At study baseline, merely six AZD1222 recipients were seropositive.

The sample was peripheral blood, taken 28 days after the second AZD1222 dose. The sequence came from an adult who received the AZD1222 COVID-19 vaccine. The chain joins TRBV7-2 to TRBJ1-1; D possibly corresponds to TRBD1 (5 bases). CDR3 region: CASSTQTGVNTEAFF. CDR3 DNA: TGTGCCAGCAGCACCCAGACGGGGGTGAACACTGAAGCTTTCTTT.